This T cell receptor beta chain derives from a study of shared clonotypes between healthy human individuals. On the study more broadly: Donor ages ranged 18 to 49 years: a couple of women, a few men.

CDR1 and CDR2 from the germline V gene are SGHNT and YYREEE (reference sequence). The CDR3 is 16 amino acids. All donors qualified as healthy HIV-negative adults and had experienced no recent acute infections or vaccinations. All participating donors were Caucasian adults from Nashville, Tennessee. Details on this clone: One end of the junction varies from germline; a read error may be responsible.

The table came from immunoSEQ multiplex PCR; TCRdb's copy has only in-frame clones and leaves some out. The table lists 450,000 to 500,000 clones, about 84% of them singletons. The source material was PBMCs. The rearrangement links TRBV5-4 to TRBJ2-2; TRBD2 matches 8 bases. The sequence was obtained from a woman aged 40 to 55 in good health. Some clones in this sample may be carry-over from other donors' samples. The CDR3 DNA is TGTGCCAGCAGCACACGAGGCGGGAGGATGGTCGGGGAGCTGCTTTTT. Its protein product is CASSTRGGRMVGELLF.